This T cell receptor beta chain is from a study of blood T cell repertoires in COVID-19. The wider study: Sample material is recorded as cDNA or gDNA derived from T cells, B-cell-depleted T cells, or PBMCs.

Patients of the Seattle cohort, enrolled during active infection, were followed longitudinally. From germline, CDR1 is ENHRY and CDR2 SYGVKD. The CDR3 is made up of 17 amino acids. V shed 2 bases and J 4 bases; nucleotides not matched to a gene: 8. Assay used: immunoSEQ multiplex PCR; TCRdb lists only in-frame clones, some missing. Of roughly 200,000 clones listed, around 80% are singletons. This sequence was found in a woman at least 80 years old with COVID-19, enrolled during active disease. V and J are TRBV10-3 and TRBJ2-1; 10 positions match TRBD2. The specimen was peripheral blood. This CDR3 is CAISEARAGGLYNEQFF. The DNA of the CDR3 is TGTGCCATCAGTGAGGCTCGAGCGGGGGGGCTGTACAATGAGCAGTTCTTC.